This T cell receptor beta chain stems from a study of naive and memory T cell subsets. V was trimmed by 1 base and J by 5 bases, leaving 17 bases between them. Germline CDR1 and CDR2: DFQATT and SNEGSKA (reference sequence). CDR3 length equals 15 residues. Two oligonucleotides, mixed equimolar, formed the beta constant-region primer covering TRBC1 and TRBC2. TCRdb independently ran MiXCR on the UMI-ligation and nested PCR reads; one entry per CDR3 protein. The sample includes about 85,000 distinct CDR3 sequences, over 10% seen only once; the top ten take 0.9% to 0.95%. This clonotype was seen more than once but under ten times.

Specimen: central memory CD4+ T cells from blood. The rearrangement links TRBV20-1 to TRBJ1-2; D ambiguous. The sequence derives from a human donor in good health. The CDR3 DNA sequence: TGCAGTGCTAGAGTCCCATCCCCCGGTCGTTATGGCTACACCTTC. Its protein product is CSARVPSPGRYGYTF.